This TCR beta chain was identified during a study of vaccination effects on CD4 cells after COVID-19. Libraries were prepared by immunoSEQ multiplex PCR; TCRdb keeps only in-frame clonotypes and omits some of them. Of some 66,000 clones in the sample, around 79% are singletons; the top ten hold roughly 2.2%. On this clone itself: Its target is unknown.

The germline V gene has CDR1 LGHDT and CDR2 YNNKEL (reference sequence). The length of the CDR3 is 12 residues. V lost 5 bases and J 3 bases, leaving 7 bases between the germline ends. Whole-study results and caveats: Clones from infection and from vaccination both contracted markedly late after vaccination.

Following a roughly 11-day culture, CD4+ T cells were purified. All participants had two doses of either the BNT162b2 or mRNA-1273 vaccine. The sample was CD4+ T cells from PBMCs cultured without peptide, taken after COVID-19 vaccination. The rearrangement uses TRBV3-1 (or the pseudogene TRBV3-2) and TRBJ2-5; D ambiguous. The TCR was taken from a human donor who received a COVID-19 vaccine. Here the CDR3 DNA reads TGTGCCAGCAGCTTCGATAAAGAGACCCAGTACTTC. Translation: CASSFDKETQYF.